This T cell receptor (beta chain) was sequenced for a study of T cells after yellow fever vaccination. TCRdb re-analysed the 5' RACE reads in MiXCR, keeping a single row per CDR3 protein. The sample has a few hundred thousand distinct CDR3 sequences; roughly 4.8% are singletons. Findings and limits, study-wide: The CD4 compartment and the CD8 compartment contained a small share of clonotypes in common.

V lost 0 bases, J lost 4 bases, and 12 bases lay in between. Germline CDR1 is SQVTM and CDR2 is ANQGSEA. The CDR3 is made up of 15 amino acids. This clonotype was observed at least ten times. The target antigen is unknown. The input for sequencing was CD4+ T cells sorted from PBMCs, taken on the day of the yellow fever booster vaccination. The TCR sequence derives from a man in his late teens or twenties who received the YFV17D yellow fever vaccine. J is TRBJ1-4 and V is TRBV29-1, with D tentatively TRBD1 (5 bases). This CDR3 is CSVEELGVLNEKLFF. In nucleotides, the CDR3 is TGCAGCGTTGAAGAACTGGGGGTTCTTAATGAAAAACTGTTTTTT.